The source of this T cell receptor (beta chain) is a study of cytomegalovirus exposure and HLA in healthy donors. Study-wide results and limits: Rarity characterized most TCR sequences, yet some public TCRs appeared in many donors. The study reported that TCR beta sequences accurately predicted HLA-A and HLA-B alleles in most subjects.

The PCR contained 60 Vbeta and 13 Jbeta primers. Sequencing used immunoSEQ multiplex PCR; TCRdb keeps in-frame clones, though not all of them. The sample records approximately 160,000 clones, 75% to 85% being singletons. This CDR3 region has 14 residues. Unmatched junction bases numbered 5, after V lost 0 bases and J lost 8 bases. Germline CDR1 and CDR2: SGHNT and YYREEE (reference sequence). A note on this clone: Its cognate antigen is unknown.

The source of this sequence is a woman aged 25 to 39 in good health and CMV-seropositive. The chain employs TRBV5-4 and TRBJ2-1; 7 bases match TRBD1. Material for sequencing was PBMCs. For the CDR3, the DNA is TGTGCCAGCAGCTTGGAAGGGACAGCCCATGAGCAGTTCTTC. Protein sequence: CASSLEGTAHEQFF.